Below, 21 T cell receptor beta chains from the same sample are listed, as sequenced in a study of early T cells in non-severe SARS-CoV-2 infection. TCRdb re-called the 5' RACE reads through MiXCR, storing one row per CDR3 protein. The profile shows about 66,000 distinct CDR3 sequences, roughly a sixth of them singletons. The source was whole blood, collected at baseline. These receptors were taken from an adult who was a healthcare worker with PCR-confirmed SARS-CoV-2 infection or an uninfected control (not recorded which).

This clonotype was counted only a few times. The CDR3 DNA reads as TGCAGTGCTAGACAGGCCTATCCCCTATTTTCCTACGAGCAGTACTTC. Protein sequence: CSARQAYPLFSYEQYF. The gene calls are TRBV20-1 and TRBJ2-7; D gene ambiguous. The V gene's germline CDR1 is DFQATT and CDR2 SNEGSKA (reference sequence). Trimming shortened V by 2 bases and J by 1 base, and 18 bases separated the two germline ends. The CDR3 runs to 16 residues.

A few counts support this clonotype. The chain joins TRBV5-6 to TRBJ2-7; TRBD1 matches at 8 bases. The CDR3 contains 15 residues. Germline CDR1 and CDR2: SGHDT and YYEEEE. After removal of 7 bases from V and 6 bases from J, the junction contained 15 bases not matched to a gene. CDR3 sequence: CASAFAGTGLFEQYF. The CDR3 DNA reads TGTGCCAGCGCATTCGCCGGGACAGGTCTCTTCGAGCAGTACTTC.

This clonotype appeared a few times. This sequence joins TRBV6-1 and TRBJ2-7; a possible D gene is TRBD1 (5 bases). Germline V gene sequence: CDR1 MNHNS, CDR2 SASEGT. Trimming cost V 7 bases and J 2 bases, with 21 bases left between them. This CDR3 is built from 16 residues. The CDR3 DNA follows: TGTGCCAGCATGGGGCCCCCTCGATACCGGACCTACGAGCAGTACTTC. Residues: CASMGPPRYRTYEQYF.

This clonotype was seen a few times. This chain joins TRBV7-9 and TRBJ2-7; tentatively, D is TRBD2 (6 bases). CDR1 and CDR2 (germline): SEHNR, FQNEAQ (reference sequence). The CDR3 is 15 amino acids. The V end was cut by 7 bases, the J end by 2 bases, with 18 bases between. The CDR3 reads CASTPLRAGPYEQYF. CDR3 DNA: TGTGCCAGCACCCCCTTGAGAGCGGGTCCCTACGAGCAGTACTTC. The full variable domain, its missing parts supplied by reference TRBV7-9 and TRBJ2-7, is DTGVSQNPRHKITKRGQNVTFRCDPISEHNRLYWYRQTLGQGPEFLTYFQNEAQLEKSRLLSDRFSAERPKGSFSTLEIQRTEQGDSAMYLCASTPLRAGPYEQYFGPGTRLTVT.

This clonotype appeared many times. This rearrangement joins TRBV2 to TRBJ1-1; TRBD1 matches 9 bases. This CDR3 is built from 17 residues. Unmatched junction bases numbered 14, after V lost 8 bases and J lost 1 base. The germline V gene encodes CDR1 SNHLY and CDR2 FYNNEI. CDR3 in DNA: TGTGCCAGCGGGACAGGGCCCCAATCCGTTCAGAACACTGAAGCTTTCTTT. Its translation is CASGTGPQSVQNTEAFF.

DNA for the CDR3: TGTGCCAGCAGTACCCGGGGGTTCCCTAGCACAGATACGCAGTATTTT. This sequence encodes CASSTRGFPSTDTQYF. This chain links TRBV27 with TRBJ2-3; maybe TRBD2 (6 bases). Germline V gene data show CDR1 as MNHEY and CDR2 as SMNVEV (reference sequence). CDR3 length: 16 amino acids. V was clipped by 5 bases and J by 0 bases, with 15 bases between them.

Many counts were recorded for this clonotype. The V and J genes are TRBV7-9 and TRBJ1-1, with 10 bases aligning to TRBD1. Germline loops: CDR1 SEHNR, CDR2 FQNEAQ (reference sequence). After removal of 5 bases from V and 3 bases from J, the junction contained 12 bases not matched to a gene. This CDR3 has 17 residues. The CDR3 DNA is TGTGCCAGCAGCCCTACTGAGACAGGGGGCGAGGACACTGAAGCTTTCTTT. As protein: CASSPTETGGEDTEAFF.

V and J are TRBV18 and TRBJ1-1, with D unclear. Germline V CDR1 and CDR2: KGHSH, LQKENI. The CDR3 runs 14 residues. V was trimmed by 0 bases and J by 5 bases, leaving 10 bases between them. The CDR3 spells CASSPPVRETEAFF. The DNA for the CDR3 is TGTGCCAGCTCACCACCGGTGAGGGAAACTGAAGCTTTCTTT.

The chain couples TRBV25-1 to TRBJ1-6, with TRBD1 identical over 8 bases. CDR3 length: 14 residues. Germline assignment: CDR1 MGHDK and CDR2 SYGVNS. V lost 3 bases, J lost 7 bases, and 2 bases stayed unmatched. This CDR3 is CASSDGQGNSPLHF. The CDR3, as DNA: TGTGCCAGCAGTGATGGACAGGGAAATTCACCCCTCCACTTT.

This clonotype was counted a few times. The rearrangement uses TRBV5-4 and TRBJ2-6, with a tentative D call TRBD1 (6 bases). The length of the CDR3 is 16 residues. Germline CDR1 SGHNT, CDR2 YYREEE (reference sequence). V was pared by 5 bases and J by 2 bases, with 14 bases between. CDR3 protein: CASRRGTRAGANVLTF. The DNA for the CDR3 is TGTGCCAGCAGAAGGGGGACACGAGCTGGGGCCAACGTCCTGACTTTC. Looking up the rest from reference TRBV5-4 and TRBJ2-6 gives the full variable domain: ETGVTQSPTHLIKTRGQQVTLRCSSQSGHNTVSWYQQALGQGPQFIFQYYREEENGRGNFPPRFSGLQFPNYSSELNVNALELDDSALYLCASRRGTRAGANVLTFGAGSRLTVL.

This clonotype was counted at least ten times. The CDR3 region is CASGRQGRNTEAFF. The CDR3 DNA follows: TGTGCCAGCGGGCGACAGGGGAGGAACACTGAAGCTTTCTTT. The chain employs TRBV6-1 and TRBJ1-1, with 8 bases matching TRBD1. The germline CDR1 and CDR2 sequences are MNHNS and SASEGT. Germline trimming cut 8 bases from V and 1 base from J; bases unmatched to any gene: 6. CDR3 length: 14 residues.

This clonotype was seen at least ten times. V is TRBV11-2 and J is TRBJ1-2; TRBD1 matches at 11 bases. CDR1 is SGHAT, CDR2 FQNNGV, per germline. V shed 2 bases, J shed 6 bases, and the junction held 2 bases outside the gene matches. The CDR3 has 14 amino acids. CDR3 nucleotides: TGTGCCAGCAGCTTAAGGGACAGGGGGAATGGCTACACCTTC. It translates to CASSLRDRGNGYTF.

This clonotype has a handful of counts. The CDR3 protein is CASSLGSLRETQYF. The CDR3 DNA is TGTGCCAGCAGCTTGGGCTCTCTTCGGGAGACCCAGTACTTC. The J gene is TRBJ2-5, the V gene TRBV7-7; D gene unclear. The CDR3 extends over 14 amino acids. V was cut by 3 bases and J by 5 bases, with 13 bases left in between. Germline V gene lookup returns CDR1 SSHAT and CDR2 FNYEAQ (reference sequence).

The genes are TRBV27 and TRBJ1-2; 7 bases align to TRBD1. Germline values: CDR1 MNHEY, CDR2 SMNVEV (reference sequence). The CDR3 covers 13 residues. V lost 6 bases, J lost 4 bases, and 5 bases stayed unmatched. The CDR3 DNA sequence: TGTGCCAGCAGCCGACAGGGATTCTATGGCTACACCTTC. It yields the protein CASSRQGFYGYTF.

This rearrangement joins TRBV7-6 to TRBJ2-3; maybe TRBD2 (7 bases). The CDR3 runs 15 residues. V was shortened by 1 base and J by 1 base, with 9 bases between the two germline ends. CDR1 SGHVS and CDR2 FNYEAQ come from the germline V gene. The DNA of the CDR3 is TGTGCCAGCAGCTTAGTGCGGGGGCGCACAGATACGCAGTATTTT. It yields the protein CASSLVRGRTDTQYF.

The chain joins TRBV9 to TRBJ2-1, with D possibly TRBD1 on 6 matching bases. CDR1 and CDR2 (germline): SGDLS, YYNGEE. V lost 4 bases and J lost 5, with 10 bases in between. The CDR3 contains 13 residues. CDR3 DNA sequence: TGTGCCAGCAGCTTACAGGGCCACAATGAGCAGTTCTTC. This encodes CASSLQGHNEQFF.

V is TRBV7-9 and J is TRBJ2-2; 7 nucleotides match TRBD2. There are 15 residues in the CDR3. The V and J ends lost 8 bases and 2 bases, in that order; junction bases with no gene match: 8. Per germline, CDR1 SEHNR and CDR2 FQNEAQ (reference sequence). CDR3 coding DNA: TGTGCCAGCCCCCCGGGGGGACTTAACACCGGGGAGCTGTTTTTT. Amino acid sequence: CASPPGGLNTGELFF.

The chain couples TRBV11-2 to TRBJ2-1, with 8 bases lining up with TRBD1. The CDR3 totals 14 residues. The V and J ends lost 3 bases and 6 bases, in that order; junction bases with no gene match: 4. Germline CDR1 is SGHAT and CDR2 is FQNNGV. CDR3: CASSFLDRVNEQFF. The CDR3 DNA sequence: TGTGCCAGCAGCTTCCTGGACAGGGTCAATGAGCAGTTCTTC. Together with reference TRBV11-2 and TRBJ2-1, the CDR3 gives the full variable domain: EAGVAQSPRYKIIEKRQSVAFWCNPISGHATLYWYQQILGQGPKLLIQFQNNGVVDDSQLPKDRFSAERLKGVDSTLKIQPAKLEDSAVYLCASSFLDRVNEQFFGPGTRLTVL.

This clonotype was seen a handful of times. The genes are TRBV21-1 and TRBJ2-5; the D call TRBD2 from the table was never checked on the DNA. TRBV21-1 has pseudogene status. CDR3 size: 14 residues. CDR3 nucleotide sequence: TGTGCCAGCAGCAAAGTGGGGAGGAGGGAGACCCAGTACTTC. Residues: CASSKVGRRETQYF.

CDR3 nucleotide sequence: TGTGCCAGCAGTGCTGCCGGAACAGTAGACACCATATATTTT. It is translated as CASSAAGTVDTIYF. This rearrangement joins TRBV25-1 to TRBJ1-3, with D unclear. The ends were cut back, 4 bases at V and 8 bases at J, with 15 bases in the middle. Per germline, CDR1 MGHDK and CDR2 SYGVNS. CDR3 length equals 14 residues.

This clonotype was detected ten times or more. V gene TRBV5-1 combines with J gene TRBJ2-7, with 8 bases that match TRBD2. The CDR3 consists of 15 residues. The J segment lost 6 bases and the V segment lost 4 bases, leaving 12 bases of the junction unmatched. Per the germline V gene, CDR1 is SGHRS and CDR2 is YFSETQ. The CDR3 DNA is TGCGCCAGCAGCAAACTAGCCGGGACTAGTACCGAGCAGTACTTC. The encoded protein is CASSKLAGTSTEQYF.